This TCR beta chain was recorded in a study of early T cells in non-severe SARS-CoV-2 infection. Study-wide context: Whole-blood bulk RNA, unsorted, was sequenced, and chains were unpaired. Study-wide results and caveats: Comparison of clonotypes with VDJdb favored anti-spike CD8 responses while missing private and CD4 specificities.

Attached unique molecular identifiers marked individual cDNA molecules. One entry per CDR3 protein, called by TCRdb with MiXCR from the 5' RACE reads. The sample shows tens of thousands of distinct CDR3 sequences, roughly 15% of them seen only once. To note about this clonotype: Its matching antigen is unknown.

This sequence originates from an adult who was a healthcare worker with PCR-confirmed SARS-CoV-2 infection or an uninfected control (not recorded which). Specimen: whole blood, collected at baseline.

CDR3 region: CASSLSSGLVAKNIQYF. Written as DNA, the CDR3 is TGTGCCAGCAGTTTATCGAGCGGGTTGGTAGCCAAAAACATTCAGTACTTC. V and J are TRBV28 and TRBJ2-4; D is perhaps TRBD2 (6 bases). This CDR3 spans 17 amino acids. Per germline, CDR1 MDHEN and CDR2 SYDVKM. V shed 1 base and J shed 0 bases, with 13 bases lying between them.